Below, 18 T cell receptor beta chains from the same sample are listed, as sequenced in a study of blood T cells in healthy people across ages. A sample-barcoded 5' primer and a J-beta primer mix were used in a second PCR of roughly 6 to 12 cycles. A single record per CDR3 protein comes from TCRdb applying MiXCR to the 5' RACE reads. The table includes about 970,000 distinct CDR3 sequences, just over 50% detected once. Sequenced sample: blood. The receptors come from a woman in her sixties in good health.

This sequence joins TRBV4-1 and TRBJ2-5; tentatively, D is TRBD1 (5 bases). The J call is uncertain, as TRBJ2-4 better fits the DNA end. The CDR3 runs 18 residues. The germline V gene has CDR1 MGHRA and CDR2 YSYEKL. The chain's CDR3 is CASSQEEWGVLAKNIQYF. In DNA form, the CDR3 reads TGCGCCAGCAGCCAAGAGGAGTGGGGCGTTCTAGCCAAAAACATTCAGTACTTC.

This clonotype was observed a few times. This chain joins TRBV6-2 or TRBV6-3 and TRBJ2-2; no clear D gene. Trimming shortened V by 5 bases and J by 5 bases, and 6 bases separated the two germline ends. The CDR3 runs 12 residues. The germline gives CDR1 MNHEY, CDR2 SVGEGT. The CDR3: CASSSRTGELFF. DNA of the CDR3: TGTGCCAGCAGTAGCAGAACCGGGGAGCTGTTTTTT.

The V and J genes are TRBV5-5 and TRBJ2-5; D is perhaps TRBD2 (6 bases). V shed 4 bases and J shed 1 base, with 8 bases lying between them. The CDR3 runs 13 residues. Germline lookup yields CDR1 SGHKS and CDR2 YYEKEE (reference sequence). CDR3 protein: CASSGGTQETQYF. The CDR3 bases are TGTGCCAGCAGCGGAGGGACCCAAGAGACCCAGTACTTC. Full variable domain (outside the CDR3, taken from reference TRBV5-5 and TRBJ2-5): DAGVTQSPTHLIKTRGQQVTLRCSPISGHKSVSWYQQVLGQGPQFIFQYYEKEERGRGNFPDRFSARQFPNYSSELNVNALLLGDSALYLCASSGGTQETQYFGPGTRLLVL.

For the CDR3, the DNA is TGCGCCAGCAGCCCAGAGAAAATTAGCGGGAGGGCCTTTATTGTTTCCTACGAGCAGTACTTC. Encoded protein: CASSPEKISGRAFIVSYEQYF. The J gene is TRBJ2-7, the V gene TRBV5-1; 11 bases fit TRBD2. V dropped 4 bases and J dropped 1; count of bases not matched to a gene: 22. The germline gives CDR1 SGHRS, CDR2 YFSETQ. The CDR3 runs 21 residues.

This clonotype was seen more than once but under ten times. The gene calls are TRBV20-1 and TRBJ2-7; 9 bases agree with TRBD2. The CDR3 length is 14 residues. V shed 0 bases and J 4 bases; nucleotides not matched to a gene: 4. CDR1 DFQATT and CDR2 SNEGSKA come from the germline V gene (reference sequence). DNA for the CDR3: TGCAGTGCTAGAGAGGCGGGAGGGCCTTACGAGCAGTACTTC. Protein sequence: CSAREAGGPYEQYF.

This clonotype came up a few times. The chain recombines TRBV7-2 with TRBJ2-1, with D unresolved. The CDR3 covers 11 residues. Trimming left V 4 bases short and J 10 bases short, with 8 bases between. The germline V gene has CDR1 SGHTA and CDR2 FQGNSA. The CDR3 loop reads CASSSPGEQFF. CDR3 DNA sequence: TGTGCCAGCAGCTCACCCGGCGAGCAGTTCTTC.

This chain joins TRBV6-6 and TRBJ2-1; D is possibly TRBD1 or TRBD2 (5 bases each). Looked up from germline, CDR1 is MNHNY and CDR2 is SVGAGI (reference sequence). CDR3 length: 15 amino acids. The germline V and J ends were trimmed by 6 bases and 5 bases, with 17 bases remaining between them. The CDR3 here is CASRGPGTGNNEQFF. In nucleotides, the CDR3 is TGTGCCAGCAGAGGTCCCGGGACGGGTAACAATGAGCAGTTCTTC.

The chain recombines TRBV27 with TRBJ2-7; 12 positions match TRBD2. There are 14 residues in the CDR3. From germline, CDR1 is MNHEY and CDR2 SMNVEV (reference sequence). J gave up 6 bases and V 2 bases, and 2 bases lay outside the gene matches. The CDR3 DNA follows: TGTGCCAGCAGTTTAGGGACTAGCGGGCTCGAGCAGTACTTC. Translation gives CASSLGTSGLEQYF.

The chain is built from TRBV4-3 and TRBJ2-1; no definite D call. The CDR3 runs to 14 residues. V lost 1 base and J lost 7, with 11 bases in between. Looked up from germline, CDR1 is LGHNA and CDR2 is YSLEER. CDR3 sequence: CASSQGVGKNEQFF. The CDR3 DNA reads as TGCGCCAGCAGCCAAGGTGTAGGGAAGAATGAGCAGTTCTTC.

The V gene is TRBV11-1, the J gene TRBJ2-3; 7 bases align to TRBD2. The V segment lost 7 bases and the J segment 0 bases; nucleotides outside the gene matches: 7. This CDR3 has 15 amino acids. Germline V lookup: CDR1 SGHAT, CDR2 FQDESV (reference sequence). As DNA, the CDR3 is TGTGCCAGCACCCTGACTAGCTCCAGCACAGATACGCAGTATTTT. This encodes CASTLTSSSTDTQYF.

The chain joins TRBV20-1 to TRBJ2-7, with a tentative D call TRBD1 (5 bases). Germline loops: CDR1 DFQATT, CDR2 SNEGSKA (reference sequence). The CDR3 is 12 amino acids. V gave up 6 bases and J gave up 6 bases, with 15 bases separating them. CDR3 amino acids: CSASTGPGEQYF. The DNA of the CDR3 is TGCAGTGCGAGCACAGGCCCAGGCGAGCAGTACTTC.

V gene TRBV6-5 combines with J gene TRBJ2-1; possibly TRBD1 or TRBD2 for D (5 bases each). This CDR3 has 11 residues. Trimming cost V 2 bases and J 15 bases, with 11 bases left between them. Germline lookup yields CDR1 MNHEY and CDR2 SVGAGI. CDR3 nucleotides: TGTGCCAGCAGTTACGGGGGAAGGCTGTTCTTC. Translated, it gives CASSYGGRLFF.

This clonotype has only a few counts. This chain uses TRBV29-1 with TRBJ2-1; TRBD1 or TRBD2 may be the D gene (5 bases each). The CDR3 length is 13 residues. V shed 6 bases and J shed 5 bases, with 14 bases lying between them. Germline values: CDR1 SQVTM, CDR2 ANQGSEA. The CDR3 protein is CSVARAGHNEQFF. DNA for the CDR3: TGCAGCGTAGCCAGGGCGGGCCACAATGAGCAGTTCTTC.

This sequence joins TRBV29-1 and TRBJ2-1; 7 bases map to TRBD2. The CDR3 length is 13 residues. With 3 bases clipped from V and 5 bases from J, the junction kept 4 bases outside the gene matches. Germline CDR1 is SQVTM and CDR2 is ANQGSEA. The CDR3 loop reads CSVELADHNEQFF. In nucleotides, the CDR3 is TGCAGCGTTGAGCTAGCGGATCACAATGAGCAGTTCTTC.

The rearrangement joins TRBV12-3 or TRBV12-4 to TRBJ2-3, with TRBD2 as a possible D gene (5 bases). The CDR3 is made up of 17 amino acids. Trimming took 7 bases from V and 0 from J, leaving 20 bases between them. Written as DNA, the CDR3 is TGTGCCAGCACCATGTGGGGAGCACCAACTAGCACAGATACGCAGTATTTT. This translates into CASTMWGAPTSTDTQYF.

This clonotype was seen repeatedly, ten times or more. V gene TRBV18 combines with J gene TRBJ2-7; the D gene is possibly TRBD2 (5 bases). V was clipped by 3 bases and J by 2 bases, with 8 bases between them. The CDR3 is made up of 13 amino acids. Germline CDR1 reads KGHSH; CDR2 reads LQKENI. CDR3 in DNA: TGTGCCAGCTCACCTTCCGGGGCCTACGAGCAGTACTTC. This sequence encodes CASSPSGAYEQYF.

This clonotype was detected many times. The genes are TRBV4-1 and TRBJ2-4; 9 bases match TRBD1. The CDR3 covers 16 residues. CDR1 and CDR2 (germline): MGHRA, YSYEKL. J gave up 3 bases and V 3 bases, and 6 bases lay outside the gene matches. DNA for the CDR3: TGCGCCAGCAGCCACAGGGACAGGGAGGGCAAAAACATTCAGTACTTC. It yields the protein CASSHRDREGKNIQYF.

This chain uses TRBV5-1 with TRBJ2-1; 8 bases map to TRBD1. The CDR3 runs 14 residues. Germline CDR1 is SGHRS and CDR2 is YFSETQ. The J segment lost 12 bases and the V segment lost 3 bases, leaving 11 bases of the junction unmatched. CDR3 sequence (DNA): TGCGCCAGCAGCTCTGGACAGGGATCGAGCAGGCAGTTCTTC. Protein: CASSSGQGSSRQFF.